The source of this T cell receptor (beta chain) is a study of blood T cell repertoires in COVID-19. Overall study context: Sites in the United States, Italy and Spain provided acute and convalescent COVID-19 samples. The cDNA or gDNA used as material had been derived from T cells, B-cell-depleted T cells, or PBMCs.

The CDR3 contains 13 residues. J lost 2 bases, V lost 5 bases, and 2 bases had no gene match. The germline gives CDR1 SGHVS, CDR2 FNYEAQ. This table comes from immunoSEQ multiplex PCR, and its TCRdb copy is limited to in-frame clones, with some not included. The data contain more than 85,000 clones, around four fifths of them singletons. As to this clone: The same CDR3 arises from other DNA sequences in this sample as well.

Sequenced material: peripheral blood. The rearrangement uses TRBV7-6 and TRBJ1-1, with 7 positions matching TRBD1. This receptor was taken from an older woman with acute or convalescent COVID-19. The CDR3 bases are TGTGCCAGCAGCCGGGACAGAAACACTGAAGCTTTCTTT. It encodes CASSRDRNTEAFF. The full variable domain, with the rest looked up from reference TRBV7-6 and TRBJ1-1, is GAGVSQSPRYKVTKRGQDVALRCDPISGHVSLYWYRQALGQGPEFLTYFNYEAQQDKSGLPNDRFSAERPEGSISTLTIQRTEQRDSAMYRCASSRDRNTEAFFGQGTRLTVV.